The 2 T cell receptor beta chains presented below share a single source sample, sequenced in a study of graft-versus-host responses after intestinal transplantation. The repertoire was sequenced with immunoSEQ multiplex PCR; TCRdb's copy has only in-frame clones and lacks some. This repertoire shows about 9,700 clones, about 35% found once; its top ten account for about 13%. The culture paired roughly 200,000 irradiated violet-dye-labeled stimulators with roughly 200,000 CFSE-labeled responders. This material consisted of alloreactive CD8+ T cells from a mixed lymphocyte reaction culture, taken before intestinal transplant. Regarding subset: CFSE-low proliferating T cells sorted from roughly six-day pre-transplant mixed lymphocyte reaction (GvH or HvG direction). The receptors were sampled from a human patient who received an intestinal transplant.

This clone turned up a few times. The V call is TRBV2, the J call TRBJ2-3, with 11 bases fitting TRBD2. The CDR3 spans 17 residues. Germline V lookup: CDR1 SNHLY, CDR2 FYNNEI. The ends lost 5 bases at V and 2 bases at J; junction bases unmatched: 9. CDR3 sequence (DNA): TGTGCCAGCAGTTTAGCGGGAGGGCCTATACCCACAGATACGCAGTATTTT. This encodes CASSLAGGPIPTDTQYF.

V is TRBV29-1 and J is TRBJ2-7; 10 bases agree with TRBD1. CDR1 and CDR2 from the germline V gene are SQVTM and ANQGSEA. This CDR3 contains 18 residues. Trimming at V came to 1 base and at J to 2 bases, leaving 14 bases not matched to a gene. The CDR3 region is CSVEGGDPGQGWPYEQYF. DNA for the CDR3: TGCAGCGTTGAAGGGGGAGACCCGGGACAGGGGTGGCCCTACGAGCAGTACTTC.